The 16 T cell receptor beta chains given below trace back to one sample, sequenced in a study of shared clonotypes between healthy human individuals. Profiling relied on immunoSEQ multiplex PCR, and the TCRdb table lists in-frame clones only, not all of them. The sample includes about 2.1 million clones, approximately 94% of them seen just once. CD8 cells classed as naive were CD45RO-negative and positively selected for CCR7, excluding terminally differentiated effector memory CD45RA+ cells. Material: naive CD8+ T cells from PBMCs. The receptors were gathered from a man aged 18 to 35 in good health. Some clones in this sample may be carry-over from other donors' samples.

This chain uses TRBV2 with TRBJ2-3; 10 bases fit TRBD2. The CDR3 spans 15 residues. V shed 5 bases, J shed 1 base, and the junction held 3 bases outside the gene matches. From germline, CDR1 is SNHLY and CDR2 FYNNEI. The CDR3 DNA is TGTGCCAGCAGTCCTAGCGGGAGCGGCACAGATACGCAGTATTTT. Residues: CASSPSGSGTDTQYF.

J is TRBJ2-1 and V is TRBV2, with 9 bases aligning to TRBD2. After removal of 3 bases from V and 8 bases from J, the junction contained 5 bases not matched to a gene. The CDR3 sequence is 14 residues long. The germline gives CDR1 SNHLY, CDR2 FYNNEI. The CDR3 DNA reads TGTGCCAGCAGTGAGGGACTAGCTGTGCATGAGCAGTTCTTC. Residues: CASSEGLAVHEQFF.

This clone appeared a single time. V and J are TRBV30 and TRBJ1-2; D uncertain. Germline V CDR1 and CDR2: GTSNPN, SVGIG (reference sequence). Trimming stripped 1 base from V and 4 bases from J, with 13 bases between. The length of the CDR3 is 14 residues. The CDR3 loop reads CAWSAGDPLYGYTF. The DNA for the CDR3 is TGTGCCTGGAGTGCAGGAGACCCTCTCTATGGCTACACCTTC.

In this sample, this clone turned up once. The same CDR3 arises from other DNA sequences in this sample as well. The rearrangement joins TRBV9 to TRBJ2-3, with D hard to call. The germline gives CDR1 SGDLS, CDR2 YYNGEE. V shed 1 base and J shed 5 bases, with 14 bases lying between them. This CDR3 is 15 amino acids long. In DNA form, the CDR3 reads TGTGCCAGCAGCGTATTCGGCTACTCACAAGATACGCAGTATTTT. It codes for CASSVFGYSQDTQYF.

This chain uses TRBV28 with TRBJ2-3; D unresolved. The germline V and J ends were trimmed by 1 base and 0 bases, with 8 bases remaining between them. Germline lookup yields CDR1 MDHEN and CDR2 SYDVKM. The CDR3 extends over 15 amino acids. CDR3 in amino acids: CASSLSPSSTDTQYF. The CDR3 DNA sequence: TGTGCCAGCAGTTTATCTCCCTCTAGCACAGATACGCAGTATTTT.

CDR3 residues: CASRPEPLGNEKLFF. The CDR3 region has the DNA TGTGCAAGTCGCCCAGAACCACTCGGGAATGAAAAACTGTTTTTT. This chain joins TRBV12-2 and TRBJ1-4. TRBV12-2 is tagged as a pseudogene. The CDR3 is made up of 15 amino acids.

A single count supports this clone. In nucleotides, the CDR3 is TGTGCCAGCAGCCCTCTGGCGGTTTTGAGCGAGCAGTACTTC. Translation: CASSPLAVLSEQYF. The rearrangement joins TRBV7-2 to TRBJ2-7; no clear D gene. The germline V gene encodes CDR1 SGHTA and CDR2 FQGNSA. With 5 bases removed from V and 6 bases from J, the gap between germline ends came to 17 bases. The CDR3 is 14 amino acids.

The V gene is TRBV7-3, the J gene TRBJ1-4, with 7 bases matching TRBD1. The CDR3 sequence is 20 residues long. V shed 4 bases, J shed 4 bases, and the junction held 21 bases outside the gene matches. Per the germline V gene, CDR1 is SGHTA and CDR2 is FQGTGA. The CDR3 coding sequence is TGTGCCAGCAGCTCGAAACAGGGGTGGGTTACCGGCGCGGATAATGAAAAACTGTTTTTT. It translates to CASSSKQGWVTGADNEKLFF. The full variable domain, its missing parts supplied by reference TRBV7-3 and TRBJ1-4, is GAGVSQTPSNKVTEKGKYVELRCDPISGHTALYWYRQSLGQGPEFLIYFQGTGAADDSGLPNDRFFAVRPEGSVSTLKIQRTERGDSAVYLCASSSKQGWVTGADNEKLFFGSGTQLSVL.

This chain links TRBV2 with TRBJ2-3; the D gene is possibly TRBD1 (6 bases). V was pared by 3 bases and J by 1 base, with 14 bases between. The CDR3 runs to 16 residues. Per the germline V gene, CDR1 is SNHLY and CDR2 is FYNNEI. CDR3 nucleotides: TGTGCCAGCAGTGAGACACAGGGCTTGGGCACAGATACGCAGTATTTT. This translates into CASSETQGLGTDTQYF.

The V call is TRBV28, the J call TRBJ2-5; 8 bases agree with TRBD2. Trimming removed 2 bases from V and 5 bases from J; junction bases left unmatched: 7. The CDR3 has 15 residues. Germline CDR1 is MDHEN and CDR2 is SYDVKM. CDR3: CASSLTGTSEETQYF. The CDR3 DNA reads TGTGCCAGCAGTTTAACCGGGACTAGTGAGGAGACCCAGTACTTC.

The chain carries TRBV28 and TRBJ1-1; no definite D call. The CDR3 has 15 residues. Per germline, CDR1 MDHEN and CDR2 SYDVKM. Trimming removed 4 bases at V and 1 base at J, with 13 bases between. The DNA for the CDR3 is TGTGCCAGCAGTTCCCCGATGGAGGGGAACACTGAAGCTTTCTTT. Translation: CASSSPMEGNTEAFF.

This chain uses TRBV2 with TRBJ2-7; 12 nucleotides line up with TRBD2. CDR3 length equals 20 residues. Trimming at V came to 4 bases and at J to 2 bases, leaving 18 bases not matched to a gene. CDR1 SNHLY and CDR2 FYNNEI come from the germline V gene. The DNA for the CDR3 is TGTGCCAGCAGTGGCTGGGGGAGTCCTTGGACTAGCGGGAACACCTACGAGCAGTACTTC. Amino acids: CASSGWGSPWTSGNTYEQYF.

This chain connects TRBV28 to TRBJ1-5; unclear D gene. This CDR3 spans 14 amino acids. V was clipped by 4 bases and J by 6 bases, with 13 bases between them. Germline V gene sequence: CDR1 MDHEN, CDR2 SYDVKM. The chain's CDR3 is CASSWAPEGQPQHF. Written as DNA, the CDR3 is TGTGCCAGCAGTTGGGCCCCGGAAGGTCAGCCCCAGCATTTT. The complete variable domain, with remaining parts taken from reference TRBV28 and TRBJ1-5, reads DVKVTQSSRYLVKRTGEKVFLECVQDMDHENMFWYRQDPGLGLRLIYFSYDVKMKEKGDIPEGYSVSREKKERFSLILESASTNQTSMYLCASSWAPEGQPQHFGDGTRLSIL.

This clone was observed a handful of times. The rearrangement links TRBV30 to TRBJ2-5; D not resolved. CDR3 size: 13 residues. The V and J ends lost 1 base and 3 bases respectively, with 9 bases between them. CDR1 is GTSNPN and CDR2 is SVGIG in the germline V gene (reference sequence). The DNA for the CDR3 is TGTGCCTGGAGTGACAGCCCCGAAGAGACCCAGTACTTC. The encoded protein is CAWSDSPEETQYF.

This chain uses TRBV5-6 with TRBJ2-7; the match to TRBD1 covers 8 bases. The CDR3 totals 14 residues. V was clipped by 3 bases and J by 2 bases; unmatched bases: 4. CDR1 and CDR2 from the germline V gene are SGHDT and YYEEEE. DNA of the CDR3: TGTGCCAGCAGCTCAGGGGGCAACGCCTACGAGCAGTACTTC. Translating gives CASSSGGNAYEQYF.

The chain carries TRBV4-1 and TRBJ2-1, with 15 nucleotides matching TRBD2. V gave up 6 bases and J gave up 8 bases; unmatched junction bases: 2. Germline V gene sequence: CDR1 MGHRA, CDR2 YSYEKL. The CDR3 runs to 14 residues. As DNA, the CDR3 is TGCGCCAGCAGTCGGACTAGCGGGAGGGATGAGCAGTTCTTC. Its protein product is CASSRTSGRDEQFF.